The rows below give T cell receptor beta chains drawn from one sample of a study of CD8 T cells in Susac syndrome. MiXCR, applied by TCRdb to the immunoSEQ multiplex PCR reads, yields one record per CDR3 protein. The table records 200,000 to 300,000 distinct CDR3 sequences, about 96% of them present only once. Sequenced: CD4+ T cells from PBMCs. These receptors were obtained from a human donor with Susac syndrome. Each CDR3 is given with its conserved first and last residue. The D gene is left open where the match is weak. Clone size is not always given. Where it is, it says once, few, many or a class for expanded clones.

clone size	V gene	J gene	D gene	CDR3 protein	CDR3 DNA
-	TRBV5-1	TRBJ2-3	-	CASSPDRDTQYF	TGCGCCAGCAGCCCCGACCGCGATACGCAGTATTTT
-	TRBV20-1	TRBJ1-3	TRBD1	CSARERGLGNTIYF	TGCAGTGCTAGAGAAAGGGGGCTCGGAAACACCATATATTTT
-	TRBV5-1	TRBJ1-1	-	CASSFSTGQVTEAFF	TGCGCCAGCAGCTTCTCTACCGGCCAAGTCACTGAAGCTTTCTTT
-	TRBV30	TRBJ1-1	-	CAWSQQADTEAFF	TGTGCCTGGAGTCAACAGGCGGACACTGAAGCTTTCTTT
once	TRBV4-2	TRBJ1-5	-	CASSQGIGTYQPQHF	TGTGCCAGCAGCCAAGGCATAGGCACTTATCAGCCCCAGCATTTT
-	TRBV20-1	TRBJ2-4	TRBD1	CSATGTGKNIQYF	TGCAGTGCTACTGGGACAGGGAAAAACATTCAGTACTTC
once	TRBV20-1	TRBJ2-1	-	CSAPLMGFEEQFF	TGCAGTGCTCCGCTTATGGGGTTTGAGGAGCAGTTCTTC
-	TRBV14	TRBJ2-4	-	CASSQGGIQYF	TGTGCCAGCAGCCAGGGAGGCATTCAGTACTTC
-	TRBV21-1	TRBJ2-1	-	CASSNYRSSYNEQFF	TGTGCCAGCAGCAATTACCGGAGTTCCTACAATGAGCAGTTCTTC
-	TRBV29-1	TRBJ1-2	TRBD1	CSVEWRDRVYRYTF	TGCAGCGTTGAATGGAGGGACAGGGTTTATCGCTACACCTTC
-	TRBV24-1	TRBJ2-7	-	CATSRQGGEQYF	TGTGCCACCAGTAGACAGGGAGGCGAGCAGTACTTC
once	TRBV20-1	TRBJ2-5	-	CSAPDLGAGWIQTQYF	TGCAGTGCGCCCGACTTAGGTGCGGGGTGGATCCAGACCCAGTACTTC
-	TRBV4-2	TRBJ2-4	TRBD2	CASSQEVWGGRLGIQYF	TGTGCCAGCAGCCAAGAGGTTTGGGGCGGGAGGTTGGGCATTCAGTACTTC
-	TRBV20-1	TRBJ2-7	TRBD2	CSARELREGPLFYEQYF	TGCAGTGCTAGAGAACTTCGGGAGGGCCCATTGTTCTACGAGCAGTACTTC
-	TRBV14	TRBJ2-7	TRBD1	CASSHLPGQNLYEQYF	TGTGCCAGCAGCCACCTACCGGGACAGAACCTCTACGAGCAGTACTTC
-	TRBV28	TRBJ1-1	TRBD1	CASSLTGWVGTEAFF	TGTGCCAGCAGTCTGACAGGGTGGGTCGGCACTGAAGCTTTCTTT
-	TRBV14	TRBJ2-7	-	CASSEHYEQYF	TGTGCCAGCAGCGAGCACTACGAGCAGTACTTC
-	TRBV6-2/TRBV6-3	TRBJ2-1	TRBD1	CASSYRETGGNNEQFF	TGTGCCAGCAGTTACAGGGAGACAGGGGGGAACAATGAGCAGTTCTTC
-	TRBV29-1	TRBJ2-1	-	CSVEPGSYNEQFF	TGCAGCGTTGAGCCCGGGTCCTACAATGAGCAGTTCTTC
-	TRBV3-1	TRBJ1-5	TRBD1	CASSQAGTEGNQPQHF	TGTGCCAGCAGCCAAGCCGGGACAGAGGGCAATCAGCCCCAGCATTTT
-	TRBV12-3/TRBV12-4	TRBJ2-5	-	CASSPPDFRETQYF	TGTGCCAGCAGTCCGCCCGACTTTCGAGAGACCCAGTACTTC
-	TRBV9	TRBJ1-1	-	CASSPAQGDRGTEAFF	TGTGCCAGCAGCCCCGCTCAGGGCGATAGGGGTACTGAAGCTTTCTTT
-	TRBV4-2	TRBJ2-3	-	CASSQAYPRTDTQYF	TGTGCCAGCAGCCAAGCCTACCCCAGGACAGATACGCAGTATTTT
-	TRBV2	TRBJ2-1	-	CASSENLPTVEQFF	TGTGCCAGCAGTGAAAATTTGCCAACCGTTGAGCAGTTCTTC
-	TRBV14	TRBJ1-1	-	CATSLGRWNTEAFF	TGTGCCACCAGTCTCGGCAGATGGAACACTGAAGCTTTCTTT